These 3 T cell receptor beta chains share one sample of origin, sequenced in a study of shared clonotypes between healthy human individuals. Here immunoSEQ multiplex PCR was the method, and the copy in TCRdb shows in-frame clones only, minus some. The sample has around 1.4 million clones; less than 99% are singletons. Sample: naive CD4+ T cells sorted from blood. Subset noted: CD45RA+ positively selected. These receptors came from a young man in good health.

V and J are TRBV2 and TRBJ1-2; D uncertain. V was trimmed by 4 bases and J by 4 bases, leaving 10 bases between them. The CDR3 sequence is 13 residues long. Germline CDR1 is SNHLY and CDR2 is FYNNEI. CDR3 in amino acids: CASSAKEFYGYTF. The CDR3 nucleotides are TGTGCCAGCAGTGCGAAGGAGTTCTATGGCTACACCTTC.

The rearrangement uses TRBV5-1 and TRBJ2-1, with D possibly being TRBD2 (5 bases). The V gene lost 1 base and the J gene lost 6 bases, with 17 bases spanning the gap. This CDR3 has 16 residues. Per the germline V gene, CDR1 is SGHRS and CDR2 is YFSETQ. CDR3 loop: CASSLLGLGSGNEQFF. DNA of the CDR3: TGCGCCAGCAGCTTGCTTGGACTGGGATCGGGCAATGAGCAGTTCTTC.

In regard to this clone: This sample includes further DNA sequences coding for the same CDR3. The DNA of the CDR3 is TGTGCCAGTAGTATCCCAGGGAGCTACGAGCAGTACTTC. Translation: CASSIPGSYEQYF. The V and J genes are TRBV19 and TRBJ2-7; TRBD1 or TRBD2 may be the D gene (5 bases each). This CDR3 comprises 13 residues. Trimming removed 3 bases from V and 3 bases from J, with 9 bases in between. Germline assignment: CDR1 LNHDA and CDR2 SQIVND (reference sequence).